These T cell receptor beta chains were read from a single sample in a study of blood T cell repertoires in COVID-19. The method was immunoSEQ multiplex PCR; TCRdb's version includes in-frame clones alone and lacks a portion of them. The table records 200,000 or so clones, about 86% of them present only once. Sequenced sample: PBMCs or T cells enriched from blood (not recorded which). Source of these receptors: a woman aged 40 to 50 with acute COVID-19. CDR3s include the opening cysteine and the closing phenylalanine or tryptophan. Each record gives: CDR3 protein, CDR3 DNA, clone size, J gene, D gene, V gene. D genes are given only for firm matches. Clone size is stated in some rows and not others, as once, few, many or a class when expanded.

CARSLHRGRNTEAFF,TGTGCCAGAAGCTTGCATAGGGGTAGGAACACTGAAGCTTTCTTT,.,TRBJ1-1,.,TRBV5-3
CASSLGLAGSYNEQFF,TGTGCCAGCAGTTTGGGACTAGCGGGGTCCTACAATGAGCAGTTCTTC,medium-sized,TRBJ2-1,TRBD2,TRBV5-6
CASNPLRDGGYEQYF,TGTGCCAGCAATCCCTTGCGAGACGGAGGCTACGAGCAGTACTTC,.,TRBJ2-7,.,TRBV28
CASSPGQTNTGELFF,TGCGCCAGCAGCCCGGGACAGACGAACACCGGGGAGCTGTTTTTT,.,TRBJ2-2,TRBD1,TRBV4-1
CASSEWEDEQFF,TGTGCCAGCAGTGAGTGGGAGGATGAGCAGTTCTTC,.,TRBJ2-1,.,TRBV25-1
CASSIRTSGGADEQFF,TGCGCCAGCAGCATTCGGACTAGCGGGGGGGCAGATGAGCAGTTCTTC,.,TRBJ2-1,TRBD2,TRBV5-1
CASSQVREGNEQFF,TGTGCCAGCAGCCAAGTGCGGGAGGGCAATGAGCAGTTCTTC,.,TRBJ2-1,TRBD2,TRBV3-1/TRBV3-2
CASSLGGPPYEQYF,TGTGCCAGCAGCTTAGGCGGGCCCCCATACGAGCAGTACTTC,.,TRBJ2-7,.,TRBV7-6
CASSAEGQGGQETQYF,TGTGCCAGCAGCGCGGAAGGGCAGGGAGGTCAAGAGACCCAGTACTTC,.,TRBJ2-5,.,TRBV5-4
CASRTSDRSYGYTF,TGTGCCAGCAGAACCAGCGACAGATCCTATGGCTACACCTTC,.,TRBJ1-2,.,TRBV5-4
CASTNRAGNTIYF,TGTGCCAGCACTAACAGGGCTGGAAACACCATATATTTT,.,TRBJ1-3,.,TRBV28
CASSPTGLNSPLHF,TGTGCCAGCTCACCGACAGGGCTAAATTCACCCCTCCACTTT,.,TRBJ1-6,TRBD1,TRBV18
CASSLTSGGYNEQFF,TGTGCCAGCAGCTTAACTAGCGGGGGTTACAATGAGCAGTTCTTC,.,TRBJ2-1,TRBD2,TRBV11-2
CASSLSDQPQHF,TGCGCCAGCAGCTTGTCAGATCAGCCCCAGCATTTT,.,TRBJ1-5,.,TRBV5-1